Presented here are 2 T cell receptor beta chains from one specimen sequenced in a study of blood T cell repertoires in COVID-19. TCRdb's copy holds only in-frame clones and misses some; the assay was immunoSEQ multiplex PCR. This table holds tens of thousands of clones, about nine tenths found once. What was sequenced was peripheral blood. These receptors all come from a woman older than 75 with acute or convalescent COVID-19.

The chain recombines TRBV19 with TRBJ2-3; D possibly corresponds to TRBD2 (5 bases). Germline CDR1 LNHDA, CDR2 SQIVND (reference sequence). The V end was cut by 7 bases, the J end by 2 bases, with 13 bases between. The CDR3 spans 14 residues. CDR3 protein: CASNHRENTDTQYF. In DNA form, the CDR3 reads TGTGCCAGTAATCACCGGGAAAACACAGATACGCAGTATTTT.

The chain employs TRBV19 and TRBJ1-2; TRBD1 aligns across 7 bases. CDR3 length: 16 residues. CDR1 and CDR2 (germline): LNHDA, SQIVND (reference sequence). The V segment lost 7 bases and the J segment 2 bases; nucleotides outside the gene matches: 13. CDR3 loop: CASIRDSLRGNYGYTF. CDR3 nucleotides: TGTGCCAGTATCCGGGACAGCCTTCGGGGGAACTATGGCTACACCTTC.